Sequencing of this T cell receptor beta chain was carried out in a study of regulatory T cells in long-lasting Graves disease. Building the TCR beta libraries relied on iRepertoire HTBI primers, and CDR3 regions underwent Arm-PCR. TCRdb independently ran MiXCR on the multiplex PCR reads; one entry per CDR3 protein. The table shows around 460,000 distinct CDR3 sequences, with roughly a fifth occurring only once. Time point here: persistent/refractory GD, antithyroid drugs over 5 years with positive TRAb. Isolated PBMC RNA provided the starting material for the TCR library. The CDR3 runs to 14 residues. CDR1 MGHRA and CDR2 YSYEKL come from the germline V gene. V dropped 4 bases and J dropped 5; count of bases not matched to a gene: 7.

The V and J genes are TRBV4-1 and TRBJ1-1; 7 bases are a match to TRBD1. The clonotype was recovered from a female donor with Graves disease. The sequencing here drew on peripheral blood mononuclear cells (PBMCs), taken when the disease was refractory, from a patient treated with antithyroid drugs. The CDR3: CASSRGQAGTEAFF. The CDR3 DNA sequence: TGCGCCAGCAGCCGCGGACAGGCAGGGACTGAAGCTTTCTTT.